This TCR beta chain was retrieved from a study of T-cell reconstitution after alpha-beta-depleted transplantation in children. V gave up 3 bases and J gave up 0 bases, with 10 bases separating them. CDR3 length: 15 amino acids. The germline V gene encodes CDR1 SGHKS and CDR2 YYEKEE (reference sequence). Unique molecular identifiers were incorporated into the prepared TCRbeta library. Each CDR3 protein gets one entry after TCRdb re-called the PCR reads with MiXCR. The table includes about 480,000 distinct CDR3 sequences, around 13% detected once. This clonotype was counted only a few times. The chain uses TRBV5-5 and TRBJ2-1; a possible D gene is TRBD2 (5 bases). This sample comprised PBMCs from the stem cell graft donor, obtained from the stem cell graft. The sequence was collected from a human donor who donated a stem cell graft to a child with combined immunodeficiency. The CDR3 DNA sequence: TGTGCCAGCAGCTGGGAGTTAAGCTCCTACAATGAGCAGTTCTTC. Protein product: CASSWELSSYNEQFF. The full variable domain, completed using reference TRBV5-5 and TRBJ2-1, is DAGVTQSPTHLIKTRGQQVTLRCSPISGHKSVSWYQQVLGQGPQFIFQYYEKEERGRGNFPDRFSARQFPNYSSELNVNALLLGDSALYLCASSWELSSYNEQFFGPGTRLTVL.